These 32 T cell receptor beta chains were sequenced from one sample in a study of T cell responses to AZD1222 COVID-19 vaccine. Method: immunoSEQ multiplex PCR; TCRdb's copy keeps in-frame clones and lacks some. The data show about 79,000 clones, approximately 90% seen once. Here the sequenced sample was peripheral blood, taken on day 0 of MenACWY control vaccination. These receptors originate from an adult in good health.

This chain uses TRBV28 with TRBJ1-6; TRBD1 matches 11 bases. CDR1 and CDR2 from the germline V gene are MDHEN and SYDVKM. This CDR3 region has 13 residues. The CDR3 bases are TGTGTTACTAGAGAGGACAGGGGGCTCACCCTCCACTTT. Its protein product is CVTREDRGLTLHF. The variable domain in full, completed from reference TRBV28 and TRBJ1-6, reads DVKVTQSSRYLVKRTGEKVFLECVQDMDHENMFWYRQDPGLGLRLIYFSYDVKMKEKGDIPEGYSVSREKKERFSLILESASTNQTSMYLCVTREDRGLTLHFGNGTRLTVT.

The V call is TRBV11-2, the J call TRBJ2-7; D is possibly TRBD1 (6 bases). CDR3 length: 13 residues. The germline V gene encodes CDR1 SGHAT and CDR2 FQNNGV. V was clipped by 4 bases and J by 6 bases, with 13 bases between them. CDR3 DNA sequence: TGTGCCAGCAGCTCCGGCCCCAGGGGCGAGCAGTACTTC. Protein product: CASSSGPRGEQYF.

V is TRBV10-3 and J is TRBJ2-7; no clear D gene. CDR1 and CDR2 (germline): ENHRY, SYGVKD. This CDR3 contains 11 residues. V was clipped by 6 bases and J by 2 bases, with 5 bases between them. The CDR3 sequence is CAIRGTYEQYF. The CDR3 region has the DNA TGTGCCATCAGGGGAACCTACGAGCAGTACTTC.

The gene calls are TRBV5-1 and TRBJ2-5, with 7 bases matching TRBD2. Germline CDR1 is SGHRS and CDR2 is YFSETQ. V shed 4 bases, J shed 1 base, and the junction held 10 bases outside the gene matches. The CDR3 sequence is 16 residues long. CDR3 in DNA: TGCGCCAGCAGCACCTCGGGGGGACCCGTCCAAGAGACCCAGTACTTC. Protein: CASSTSGGPVQETQYF.

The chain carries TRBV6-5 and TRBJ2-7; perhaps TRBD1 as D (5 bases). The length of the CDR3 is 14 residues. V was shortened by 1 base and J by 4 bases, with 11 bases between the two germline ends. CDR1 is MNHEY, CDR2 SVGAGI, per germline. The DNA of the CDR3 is TGTGCCAGCAGTTACTGGCAGGGTGGGTACGAGCAGTACTTC. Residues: CASSYWQGGYEQYF.

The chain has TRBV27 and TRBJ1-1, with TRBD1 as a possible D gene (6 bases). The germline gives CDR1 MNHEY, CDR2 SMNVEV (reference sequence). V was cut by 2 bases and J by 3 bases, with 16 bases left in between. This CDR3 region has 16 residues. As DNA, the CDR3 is TGTGCCAGCAGTTTACAGGGGTCCCGTCAGGACACTGAAGCTTTCTTT. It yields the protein CASSLQGSRQDTEAFF.

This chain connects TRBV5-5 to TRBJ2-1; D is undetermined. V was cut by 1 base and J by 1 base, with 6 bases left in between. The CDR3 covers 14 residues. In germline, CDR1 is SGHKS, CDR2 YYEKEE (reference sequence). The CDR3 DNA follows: TGTGCCAGCAGCTTGTTGGGGTCCTACAATGAGCAGTTCTTC. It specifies CASSLLGSYNEQFF. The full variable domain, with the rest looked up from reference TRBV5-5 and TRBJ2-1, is DAGVTQSPTHLIKTRGQQVTLRCSPISGHKSVSWYQQVLGQGPQFIFQYYEKEERGRGNFPDRFSARQFPNYSSELNVNALLLGDSALYLCASSLLGSYNEQFFGPGTRLTVL.

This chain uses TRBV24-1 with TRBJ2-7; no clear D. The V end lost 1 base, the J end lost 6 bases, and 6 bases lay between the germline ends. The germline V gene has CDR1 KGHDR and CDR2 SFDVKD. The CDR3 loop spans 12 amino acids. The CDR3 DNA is TGTGCCACCAGTGATTTAGGTGGCGAGCAGTACTTC. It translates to CATSDLGGEQYF.

CDR3 nucleotides: TGTGCCAGCAGTGAAGCTGACAGTCCACTCTACGAGCAGTACTTC. As protein: CASSEADSPLYEQYF. The rearrangement links TRBV6-1 to TRBJ2-7; possibly TRBD1 for D (5 bases). This CDR3 has 15 amino acids. Germline CDR1 MNHNS, CDR2 SASEGT. V was cut by 0 bases and J by 3 bases, with 12 bases left in between.

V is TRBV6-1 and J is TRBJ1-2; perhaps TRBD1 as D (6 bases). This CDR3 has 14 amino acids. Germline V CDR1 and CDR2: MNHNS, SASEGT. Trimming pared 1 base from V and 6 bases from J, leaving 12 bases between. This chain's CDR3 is CASSEGTEANGYTF. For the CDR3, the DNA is TGTGCCAGCAGTGAAGGGACAGAGGCGAATGGCTACACCTTC.

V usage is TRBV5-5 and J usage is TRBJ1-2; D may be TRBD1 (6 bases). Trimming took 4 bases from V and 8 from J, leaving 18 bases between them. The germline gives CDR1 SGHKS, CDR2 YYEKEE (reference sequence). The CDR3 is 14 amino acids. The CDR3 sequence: CASSREDRDSGYTF. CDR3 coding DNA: TGTGCCAGCAGCCGGGAGGACAGAGATAGCGGCTACACCTTC.

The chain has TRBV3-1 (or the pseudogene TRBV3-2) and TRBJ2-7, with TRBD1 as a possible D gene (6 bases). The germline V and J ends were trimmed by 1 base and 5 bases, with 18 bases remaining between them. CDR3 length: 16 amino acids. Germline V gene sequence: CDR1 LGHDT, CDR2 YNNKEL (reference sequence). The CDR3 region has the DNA TGTGCCAGCAGCCAAGCCGCTACAGGGCAGTATGACGAGCAGTACTTC. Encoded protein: CASSQAATGQYDEQYF.

The CDR3 protein is CASSLGPVNNQETQYF. CDR3 bases: TGTGCCAGCAGCTTAGGGCCAGTTAACAATCAAGAGACCCAGTACTTC. The chain carries TRBV11-1 and TRBJ2-5; no clear D. The V gene's germline CDR1 is SGHAT and CDR2 FQDESV (reference sequence). Trimming cost V 1 base and J 2 bases, with 14 bases left between them. This CDR3 has 16 residues.

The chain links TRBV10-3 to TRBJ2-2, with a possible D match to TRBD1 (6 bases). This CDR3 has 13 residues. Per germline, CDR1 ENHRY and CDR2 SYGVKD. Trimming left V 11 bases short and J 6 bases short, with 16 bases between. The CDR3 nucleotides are TGTGCCTACAGGGCCCTCGGCTCCGGGGAGCTGTTTTTT. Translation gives CAYRALGSGELFF.

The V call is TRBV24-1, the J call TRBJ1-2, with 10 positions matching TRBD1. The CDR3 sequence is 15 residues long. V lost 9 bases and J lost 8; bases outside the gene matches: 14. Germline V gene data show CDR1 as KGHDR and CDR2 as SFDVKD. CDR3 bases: TGTGCCACCCACCCGGGACAGGGGAAAGATATGGGCTACACCTTC. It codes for CATHPGQGKDMGYTF.

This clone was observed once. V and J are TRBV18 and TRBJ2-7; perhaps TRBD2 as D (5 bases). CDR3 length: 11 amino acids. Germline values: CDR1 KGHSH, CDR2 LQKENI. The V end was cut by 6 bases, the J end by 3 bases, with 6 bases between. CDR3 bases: TGTGCCAGCTCCGGGGACTACGAGCAGTACTTC. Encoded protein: CASSGDYEQYF.

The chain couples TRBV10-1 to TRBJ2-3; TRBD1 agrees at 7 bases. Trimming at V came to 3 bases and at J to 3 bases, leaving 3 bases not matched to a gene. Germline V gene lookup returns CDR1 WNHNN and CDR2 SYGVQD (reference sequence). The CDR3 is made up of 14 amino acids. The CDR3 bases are TGCGCCAGCAGTGATCGACAGGGTACAGATACGCAGTATTTT. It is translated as CASSDRQGTDTQYF.

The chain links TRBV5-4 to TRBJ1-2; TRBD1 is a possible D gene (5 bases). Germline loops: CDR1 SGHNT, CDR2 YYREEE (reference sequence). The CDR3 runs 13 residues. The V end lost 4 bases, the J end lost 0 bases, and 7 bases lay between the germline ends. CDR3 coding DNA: TGTGCCAGCAGCCAGACAGCTAACTATGGCTACACCTTC. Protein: CASSQTANYGYTF.

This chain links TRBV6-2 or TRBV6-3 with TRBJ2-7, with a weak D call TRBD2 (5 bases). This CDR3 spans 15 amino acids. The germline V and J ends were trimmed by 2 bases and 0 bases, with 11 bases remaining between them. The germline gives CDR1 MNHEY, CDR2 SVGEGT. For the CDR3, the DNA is TGTGCCAGCAGTTACGTCCGAGGGAGCTCCTACGAGCAGTACTTC. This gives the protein CASSYVRGSSYEQYF.

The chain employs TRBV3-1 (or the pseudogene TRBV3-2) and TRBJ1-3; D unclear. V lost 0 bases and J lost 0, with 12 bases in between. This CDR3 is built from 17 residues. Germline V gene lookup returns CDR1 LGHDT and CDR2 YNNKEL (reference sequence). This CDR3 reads CASSQDFWGTSGNTIYF. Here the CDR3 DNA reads TGTGCCAGCAGCCAAGATTTTTGGGGAACCTCTGGAAACACCATATATTTT.

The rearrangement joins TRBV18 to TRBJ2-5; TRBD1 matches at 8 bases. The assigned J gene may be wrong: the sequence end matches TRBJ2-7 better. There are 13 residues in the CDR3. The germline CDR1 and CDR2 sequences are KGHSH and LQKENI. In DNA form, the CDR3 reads TGTGCCAGCTCAACGACAGGGGTCTACGAGCAGTACTTC. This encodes CASSTTGVYEQYF.

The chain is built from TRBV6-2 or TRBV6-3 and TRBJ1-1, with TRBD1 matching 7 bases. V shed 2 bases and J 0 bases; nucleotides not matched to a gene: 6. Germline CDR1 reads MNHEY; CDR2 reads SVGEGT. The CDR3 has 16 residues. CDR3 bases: TGTGCCAGCAGTTACCCCCTGACAGGGCTGAACACTGAAGCTTTCTTT. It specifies CASSYPLTGLNTEAFF.

The CDR3, as DNA: TGTGCCAGCTCACCACCGTCGAGTTCACAGGGGGCACTCCGATACTTC. It is translated as CASSPPSSSQGALRYF. The chain uses TRBV18 and TRBJ2-7; 9 nucleotides align to TRBD1. Unmatched junction bases numbered 16, after V lost 0 bases and J lost 13 bases. The CDR3 contains 16 residues. CDR1 is KGHSH and CDR2 is LQKENI in the germline V gene.

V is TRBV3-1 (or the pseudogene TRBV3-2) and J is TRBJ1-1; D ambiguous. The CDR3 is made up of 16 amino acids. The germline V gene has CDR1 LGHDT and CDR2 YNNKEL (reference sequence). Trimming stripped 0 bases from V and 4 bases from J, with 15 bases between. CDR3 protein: CASSQEAGRMATEAFF. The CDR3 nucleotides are TGTGCCAGCAGCCAAGAAGCCGGACGGATGGCCACTGAAGCTTTCTTT.

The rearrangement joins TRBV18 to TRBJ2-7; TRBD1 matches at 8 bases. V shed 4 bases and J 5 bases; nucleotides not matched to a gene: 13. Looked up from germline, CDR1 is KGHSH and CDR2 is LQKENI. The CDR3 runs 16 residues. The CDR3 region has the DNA TGTGCCAGCTCACGATCTGTCCAGGGGGCTAGAGACGAGCAGTACTTC. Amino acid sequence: CASSRSVQGARDEQYF.

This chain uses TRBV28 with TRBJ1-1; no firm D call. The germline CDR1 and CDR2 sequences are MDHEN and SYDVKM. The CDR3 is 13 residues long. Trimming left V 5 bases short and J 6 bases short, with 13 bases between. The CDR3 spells CASSLGRQPEAFF. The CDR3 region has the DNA TGTGCCAGCAGTCTGGGCAGGCAGCCTGAAGCTTTCTTT.

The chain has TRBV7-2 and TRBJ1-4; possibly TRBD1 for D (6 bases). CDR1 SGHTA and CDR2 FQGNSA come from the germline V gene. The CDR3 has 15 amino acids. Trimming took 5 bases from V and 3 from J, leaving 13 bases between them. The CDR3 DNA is TGTGCCAGCAGCCCAACAGGGACTCCTAATGAAAAACTGTTTTTT. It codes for CASSPTGTPNEKLFF.

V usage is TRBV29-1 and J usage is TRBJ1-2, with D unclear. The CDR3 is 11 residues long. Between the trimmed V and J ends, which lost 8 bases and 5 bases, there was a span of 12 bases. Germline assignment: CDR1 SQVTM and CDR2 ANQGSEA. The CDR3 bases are TGCAGCTGCCGGGGTGGGTATGGCTACACCTTC. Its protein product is CSCRGGYGYTF.

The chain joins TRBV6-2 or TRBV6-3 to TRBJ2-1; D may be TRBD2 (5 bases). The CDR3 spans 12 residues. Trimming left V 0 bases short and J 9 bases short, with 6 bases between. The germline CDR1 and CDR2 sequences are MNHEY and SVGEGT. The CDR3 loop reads CASSYSRVEQFF. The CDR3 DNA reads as TGTGCCAGCAGTTACTCGAGGGTTGAGCAGTTCTTC.

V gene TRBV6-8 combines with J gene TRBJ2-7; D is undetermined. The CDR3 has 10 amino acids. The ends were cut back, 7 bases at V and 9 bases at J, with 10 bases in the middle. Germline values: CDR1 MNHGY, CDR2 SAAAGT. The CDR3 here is CASTDTGQYF. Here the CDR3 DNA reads TGTGCCAGCACTGACACCGGGCAGTACTTC.

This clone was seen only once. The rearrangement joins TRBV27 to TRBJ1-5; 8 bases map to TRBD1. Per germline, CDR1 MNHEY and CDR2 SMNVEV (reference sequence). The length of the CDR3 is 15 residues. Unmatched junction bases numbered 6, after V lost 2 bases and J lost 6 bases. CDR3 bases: TGTGCCAGCAGTTTAGGGGGACAGGCGGGTCAGCCCCAGCATTTT. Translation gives CASSLGGQAGQPQHF.

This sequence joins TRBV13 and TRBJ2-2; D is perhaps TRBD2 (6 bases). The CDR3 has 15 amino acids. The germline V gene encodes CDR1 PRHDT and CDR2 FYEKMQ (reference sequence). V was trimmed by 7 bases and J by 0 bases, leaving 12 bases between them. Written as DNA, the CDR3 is TGTGCCAGCACCTTGGGGACTCCGAACACCGGGGAGCTGTTTTTT. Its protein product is CASTLGTPNTGELFF.